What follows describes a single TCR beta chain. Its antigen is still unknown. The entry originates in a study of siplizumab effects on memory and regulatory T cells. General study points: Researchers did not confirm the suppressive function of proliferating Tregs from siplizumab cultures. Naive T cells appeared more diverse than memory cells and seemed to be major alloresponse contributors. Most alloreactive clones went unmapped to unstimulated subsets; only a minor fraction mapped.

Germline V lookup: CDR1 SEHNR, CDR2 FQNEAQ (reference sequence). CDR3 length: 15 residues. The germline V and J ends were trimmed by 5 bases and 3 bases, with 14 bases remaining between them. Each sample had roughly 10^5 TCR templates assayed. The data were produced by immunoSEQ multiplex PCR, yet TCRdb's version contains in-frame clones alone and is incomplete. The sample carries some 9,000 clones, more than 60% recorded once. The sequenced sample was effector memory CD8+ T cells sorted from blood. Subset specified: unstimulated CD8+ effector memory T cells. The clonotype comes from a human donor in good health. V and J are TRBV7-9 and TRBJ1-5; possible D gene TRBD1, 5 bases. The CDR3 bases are TGTGCCAGCAGCCGAACGGGGGAGGACAATCAGCCCCAGCATTTT. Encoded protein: CASSRTGEDNQPQHF.